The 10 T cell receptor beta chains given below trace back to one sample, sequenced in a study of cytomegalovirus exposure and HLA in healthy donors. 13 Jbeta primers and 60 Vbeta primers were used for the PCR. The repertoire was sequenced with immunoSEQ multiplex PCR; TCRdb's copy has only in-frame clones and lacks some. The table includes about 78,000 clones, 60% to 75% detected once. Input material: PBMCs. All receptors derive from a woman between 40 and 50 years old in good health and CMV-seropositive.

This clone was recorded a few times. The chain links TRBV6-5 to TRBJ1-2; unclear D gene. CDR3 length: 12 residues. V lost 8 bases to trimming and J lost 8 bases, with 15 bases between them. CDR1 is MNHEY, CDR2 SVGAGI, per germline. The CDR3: CASYRSRWGYTF. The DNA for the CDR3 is TGTGCCAGCTATAGGTCGCGGTGGGGCTACACCTTC.

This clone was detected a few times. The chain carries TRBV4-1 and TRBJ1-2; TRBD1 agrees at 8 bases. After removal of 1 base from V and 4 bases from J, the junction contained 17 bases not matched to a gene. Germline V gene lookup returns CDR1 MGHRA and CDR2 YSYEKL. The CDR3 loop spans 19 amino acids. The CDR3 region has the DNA TGCGCCAGCAGCCAAGTAATCCGGGACAGGAGGAACCGGGGCTATGGCTACACCTTC. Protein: CASSQVIRDRRNRGYGYTF.

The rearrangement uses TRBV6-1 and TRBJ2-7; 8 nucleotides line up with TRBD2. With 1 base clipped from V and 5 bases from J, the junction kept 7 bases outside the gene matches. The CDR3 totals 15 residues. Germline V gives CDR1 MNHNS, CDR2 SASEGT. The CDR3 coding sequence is TGTGCCAGCAGTGAAGATCCCAGCGGGAGCCACGAGCAGTACTTC. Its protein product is CASSEDPSGSHEQYF.

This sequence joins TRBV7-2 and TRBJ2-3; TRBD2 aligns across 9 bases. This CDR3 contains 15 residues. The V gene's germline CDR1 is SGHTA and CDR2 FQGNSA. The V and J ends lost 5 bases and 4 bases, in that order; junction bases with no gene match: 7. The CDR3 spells CASSGGGASADTQYF. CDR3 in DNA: TGTGCCAGCAGCGGCGGGGGGGCCAGTGCAGATACGCAGTATTTT.

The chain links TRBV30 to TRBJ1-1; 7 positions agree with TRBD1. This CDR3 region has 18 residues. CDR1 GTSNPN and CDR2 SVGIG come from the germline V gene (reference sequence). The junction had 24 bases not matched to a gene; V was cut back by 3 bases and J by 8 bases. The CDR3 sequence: CAWSTGNRGEGVRMEAFF. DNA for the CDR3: TGTGCCTGGAGCACGGGGAACAGGGGCGAGGGGGTCCGGATGGAAGCTTTCTTT.

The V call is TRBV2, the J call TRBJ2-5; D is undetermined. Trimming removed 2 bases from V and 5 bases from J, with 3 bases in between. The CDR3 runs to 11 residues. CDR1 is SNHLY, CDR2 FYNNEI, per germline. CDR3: CASSEPETQYF. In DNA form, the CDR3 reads TGTGCCAGCAGTGAACCTGAGACCCAGTACTTC.

Written as DNA, the CDR3 is TGTGCCACCAGCAGAGCTGACAGGGGCACTGAAGCTTTCTTT. This codes for CATSRADRGTEAFF. V gene TRBV15 combines with J gene TRBJ1-1; TRBD1 matches at 8 bases. With V trimmed by 1 base and J by 4 bases, 2 bases remained unmatched. The CDR3 spans 14 residues. Germline assignment: CDR1 LNHNV and CDR2 YYDKDF (reference sequence).

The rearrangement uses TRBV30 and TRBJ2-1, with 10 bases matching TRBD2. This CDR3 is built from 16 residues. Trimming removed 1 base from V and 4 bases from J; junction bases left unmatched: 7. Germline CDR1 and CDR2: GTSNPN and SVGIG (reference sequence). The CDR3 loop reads CAWSGQTSGMYNEQFF. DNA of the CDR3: TGTGCCTGGAGTGGACAAACTAGCGGGATGTACAATGAGCAGTTCTTC.

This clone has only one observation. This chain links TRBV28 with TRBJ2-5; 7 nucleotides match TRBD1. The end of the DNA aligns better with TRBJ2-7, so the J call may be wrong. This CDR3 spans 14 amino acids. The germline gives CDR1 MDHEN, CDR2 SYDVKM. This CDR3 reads CASSLNRGSYEQYF. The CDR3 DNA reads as TGTGCCAGCAGTTTAAACAGGGGCTCCTACGAGCAGTACTTC.

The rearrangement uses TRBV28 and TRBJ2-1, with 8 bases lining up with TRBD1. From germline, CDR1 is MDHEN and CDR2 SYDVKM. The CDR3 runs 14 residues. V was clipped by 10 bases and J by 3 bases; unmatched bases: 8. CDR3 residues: CAIGTGGNYNEQFF. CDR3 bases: TGTGCCATCGGGACAGGCGGCAACTACAATGAGCAGTTCTTC.